The 6 T cell receptor beta chains presented below share a single source sample, sequenced in a study of OX40 agonist ivuxolimab in advanced cancers. Produced via immunoSEQ multiplex PCR; TCRdb's table is partial and in-frame only. The profile shows about 21,000 clones, roughly 80% of them singletons. The sequences come from CD4+ or CD8+ T cells sorted from blood, collected in a trial of the OX40 agonist ivuxolimab. The receptor set was obtained from an adult with an advanced solid tumor such as melanoma, head and neck, liver or kidney cancer.

The chain joins TRBV7-9 to TRBJ2-3; D uncertain. CDR3 length: 14 amino acids. CDR1 and CDR2 from the germline V gene are SEHNR and FQNEAQ (reference sequence). V dropped 8 bases and J dropped 1 base, with 13 bases sitting between them. The CDR3 region is CASGRSVGTDTQYF. CDR3 coding DNA: TGTGCCAGCGGGCGGTCGGTCGGCACAGATACGCAGTATTTT.

V gene TRBV5-1 combines with J gene TRBJ2-1; D not resolved. The V gene lost 0 bases and the J gene lost 3 bases, with 13 bases spanning the gap. The CDR3 spans 16 residues. Germline V gene lookup returns CDR1 SGHRS and CDR2 YFSETQ. This chain's CDR3 is CASSLAFPSVYNEQFF. Written as DNA, the CDR3 is TGCGCCAGCAGCTTGGCCTTCCCTTCCGTCTACAATGAGCAGTTCTTC. Full variable domain (missing parts from reference TRBV5-1 and TRBJ2-1): KAGVTQTPRYLIKTRGQQVTLSCSPISGHRSVSWYQQTPGQGLQFLFEYFSETQRNKGNFPGRFSGRQFSNSRSEMNVSTLELGDSALYLCASSLAFPSVYNEQFFGPGTRLTVL.

This rearrangement joins TRBV5-1 to TRBJ1-3; possibly TRBD1 for D (5 bases). Trimming stripped 0 bases from V and 3 bases from J, with 13 bases between. The CDR3 covers 16 residues. The germline V gene encodes CDR1 SGHRS and CDR2 YFSETQ. CDR3 sequence (DNA): TGCGCCAGCAGCTTGGACGACGGGGGGAATGGAAACACCATATATTTT. Translation: CASSLDDGGNGNTIYF.

CDR3 nucleotide sequence: TGTGCCACCAGAGACAGAAACTATGGCTACACCTTC. It encodes CATRDRNYGYTF. The chain is built from TRBV19 and TRBJ1-2; possibly TRBD1 for D (5 bases). This CDR3 spans 12 amino acids. V lost 10 bases to trimming and J lost 2 bases, with 11 bases between them. CDR1 and CDR2 from the germline V gene are LNHDA and SQIVND (reference sequence).

The J gene is TRBJ2-5, the V gene TRBV27; the match to TRBD1 covers 9 bases. Germline lookup yields CDR1 MNHEY and CDR2 SMNVEV (reference sequence). This CDR3 spans 14 amino acids. V shed 6 bases and J 3 bases; nucleotides not matched to a gene: 5. CDR3 nucleotides: TGTGCCAGCAGCCGAAGGACAGGGGAAGAGACCCAGTACTTC. Amino acids: CASSRRTGEETQYF.

This clone was seen a handful of times. The chain joins TRBV28 to TRBJ1-2; possibly TRBD1 for D (6 bases). CDR1 is MDHEN and CDR2 is SYDVKM in the germline V gene. CDR3 length: 16 amino acids. With 3 bases removed from V and 1 base from J, the gap between germline ends came to 15 bases. The CDR3 region has the DNA TGTGCCAGCAGTTTTGGGGGCGAAATTTATAACTATGGCTACACCTTC. Translated: CASSFGGEIYNYGYTF.